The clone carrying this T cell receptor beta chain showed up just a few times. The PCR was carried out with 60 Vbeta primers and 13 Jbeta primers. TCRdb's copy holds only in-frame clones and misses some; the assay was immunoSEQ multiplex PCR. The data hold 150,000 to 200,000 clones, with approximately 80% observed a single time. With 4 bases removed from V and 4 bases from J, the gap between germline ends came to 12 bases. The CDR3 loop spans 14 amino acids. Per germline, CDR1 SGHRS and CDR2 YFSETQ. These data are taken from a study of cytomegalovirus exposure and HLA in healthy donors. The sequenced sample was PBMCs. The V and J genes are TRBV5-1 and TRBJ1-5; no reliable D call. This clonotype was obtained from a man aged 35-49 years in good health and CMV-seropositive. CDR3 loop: CASSEGRGNQPQHF. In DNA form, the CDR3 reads TGCGCCAGCAGCGAGGGTCGGGGTAATCAGCCCCAGCATTTT.